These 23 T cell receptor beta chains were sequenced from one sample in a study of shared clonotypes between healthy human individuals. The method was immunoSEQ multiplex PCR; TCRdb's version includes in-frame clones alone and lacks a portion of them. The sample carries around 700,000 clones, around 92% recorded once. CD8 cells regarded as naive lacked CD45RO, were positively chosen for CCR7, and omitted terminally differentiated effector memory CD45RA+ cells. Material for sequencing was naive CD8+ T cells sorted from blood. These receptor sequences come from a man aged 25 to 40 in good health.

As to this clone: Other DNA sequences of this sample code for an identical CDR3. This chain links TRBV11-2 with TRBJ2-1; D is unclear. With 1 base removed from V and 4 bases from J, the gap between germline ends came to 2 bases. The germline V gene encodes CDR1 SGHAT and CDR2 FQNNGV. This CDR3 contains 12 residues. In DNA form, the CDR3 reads TGTGCCAGCAGCTTAGGATACAATGAGCAGTTCTTC. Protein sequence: CASSLGYNEQFF. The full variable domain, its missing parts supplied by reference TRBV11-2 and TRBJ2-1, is EAGVAQSPRYKIIEKRQSVAFWCNPISGHATLYWYQQILGQGPKLLIQFQNNGVVDDSQLPKDRFSAERLKGVDSTLKIQPAKLEDSAVYLCASSLGYNEQFFGPGTRLTVL.

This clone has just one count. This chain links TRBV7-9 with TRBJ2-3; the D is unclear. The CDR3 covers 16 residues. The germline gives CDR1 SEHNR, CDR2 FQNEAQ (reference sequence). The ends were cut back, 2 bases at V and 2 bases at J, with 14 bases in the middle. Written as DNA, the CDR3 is TGTGCCAGCAGCTTATCGGTCGCATTTTACACAGATACGCAGTATTTT. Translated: CASSLSVAFYTDTQYF.

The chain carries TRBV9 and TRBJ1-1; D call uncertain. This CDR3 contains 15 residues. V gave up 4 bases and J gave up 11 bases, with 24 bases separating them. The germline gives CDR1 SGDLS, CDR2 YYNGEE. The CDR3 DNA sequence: TGTGCCAGCAGCTCGAGAGGCCGGGCCGCGGACCGGGCTTTCTTT. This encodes CASSSRGRAADRAFF.

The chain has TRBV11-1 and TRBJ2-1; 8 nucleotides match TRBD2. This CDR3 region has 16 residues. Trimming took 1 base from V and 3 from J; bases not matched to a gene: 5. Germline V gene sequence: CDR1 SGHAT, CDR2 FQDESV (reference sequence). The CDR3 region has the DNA TGTGCCAGCAGCTTAGGGCTAGCGGGCCTCTACAATGAGCAGTTCTTC. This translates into CASSLGLAGLYNEQFF.

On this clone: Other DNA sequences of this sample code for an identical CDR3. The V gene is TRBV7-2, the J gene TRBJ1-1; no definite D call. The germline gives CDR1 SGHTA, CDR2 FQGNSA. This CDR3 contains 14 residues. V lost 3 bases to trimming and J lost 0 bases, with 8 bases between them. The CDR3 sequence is CASSLGLMNTEAFF. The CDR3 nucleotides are TGTGCCAGCAGCTTGGGCCTCATGAACACTGAAGCTTTCTTT.

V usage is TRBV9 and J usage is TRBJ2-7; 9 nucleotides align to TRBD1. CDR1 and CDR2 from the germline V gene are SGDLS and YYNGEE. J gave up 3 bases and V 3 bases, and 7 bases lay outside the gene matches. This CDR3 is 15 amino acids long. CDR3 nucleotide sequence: TGTGCCAGCAGCGGGGGACAGGGCTCAGACTACGAGCAGTACTTC. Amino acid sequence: CASSGGQGSDYEQYF.

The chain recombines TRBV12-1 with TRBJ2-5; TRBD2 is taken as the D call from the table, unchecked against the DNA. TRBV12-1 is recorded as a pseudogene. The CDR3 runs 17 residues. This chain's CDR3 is CASTPWWQGGRVETQYF. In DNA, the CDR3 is TGTGCCAGCACCCCCTGGTGGCAGGGCGGGAGGGTGGAGACCCAGTACTTC.

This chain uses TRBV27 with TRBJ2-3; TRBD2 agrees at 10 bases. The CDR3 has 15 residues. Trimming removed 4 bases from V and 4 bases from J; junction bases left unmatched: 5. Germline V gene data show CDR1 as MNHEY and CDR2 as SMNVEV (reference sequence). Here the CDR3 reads CASSSLAGGADTQYF. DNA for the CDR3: TGTGCCAGCAGTTCCTTAGCGGGAGGAGCAGATACGCAGTATTTT.

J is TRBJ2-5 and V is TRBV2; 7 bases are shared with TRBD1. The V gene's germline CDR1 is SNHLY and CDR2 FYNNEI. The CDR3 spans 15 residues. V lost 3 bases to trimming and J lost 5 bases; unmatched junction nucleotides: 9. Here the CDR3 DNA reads TGTGCCAGCAGTGAGGGCTGGGACAGCTCGGAGACCCAGTACTTC. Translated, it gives CASSEGWDSSETQYF.

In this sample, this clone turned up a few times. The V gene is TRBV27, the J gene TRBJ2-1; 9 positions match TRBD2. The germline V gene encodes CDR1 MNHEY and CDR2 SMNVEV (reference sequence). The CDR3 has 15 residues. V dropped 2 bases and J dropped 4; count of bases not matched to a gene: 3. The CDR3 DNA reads TGTGCCAGCAGTTTAGGGACTAGCAGATACAATGAGCAGTTCTTC. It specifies CASSLGTSRYNEQFF.

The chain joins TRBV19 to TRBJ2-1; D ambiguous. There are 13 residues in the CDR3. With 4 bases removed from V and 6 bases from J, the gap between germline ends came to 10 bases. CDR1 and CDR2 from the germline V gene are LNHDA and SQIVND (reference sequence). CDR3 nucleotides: TGTGCCAGTAGTACGAAACAACGCAATGAGCAGTTCTTC. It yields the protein CASSTKQRNEQFF.

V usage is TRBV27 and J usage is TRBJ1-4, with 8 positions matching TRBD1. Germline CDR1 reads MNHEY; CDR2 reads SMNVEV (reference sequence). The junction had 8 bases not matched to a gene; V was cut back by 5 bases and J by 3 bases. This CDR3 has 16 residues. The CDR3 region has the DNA TGTGCCAGCAGTGTCCAGGGGGCGGGGGCTAATGAAAAACTGTTTTTT. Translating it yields CASSVQGAGANEKLFF.

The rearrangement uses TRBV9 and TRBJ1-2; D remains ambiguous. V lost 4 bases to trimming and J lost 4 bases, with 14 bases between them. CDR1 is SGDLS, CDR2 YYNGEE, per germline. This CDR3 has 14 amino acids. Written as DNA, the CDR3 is TGTGCCAGCAGCATCCGGACCGATCGCTATGGCTACACCTTC. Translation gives CASSIRTDRYGYTF.

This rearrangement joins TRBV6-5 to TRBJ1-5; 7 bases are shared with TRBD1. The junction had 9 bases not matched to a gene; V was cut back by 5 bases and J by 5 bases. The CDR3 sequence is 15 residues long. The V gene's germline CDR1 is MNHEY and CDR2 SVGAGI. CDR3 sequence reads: CASSPDRSGHQPQHF. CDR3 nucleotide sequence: TGTGCCAGCAGTCCGGACAGGTCTGGCCATCAGCCCCAGCATTTT.

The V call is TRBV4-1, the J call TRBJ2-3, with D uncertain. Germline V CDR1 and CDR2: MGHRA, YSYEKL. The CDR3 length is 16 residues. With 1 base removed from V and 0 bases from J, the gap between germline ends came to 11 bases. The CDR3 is CASSQGTLTSTDTQYF. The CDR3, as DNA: TGCGCCAGCAGCCAAGGTACTCTTACTAGCACAGATACGCAGTATTTT.

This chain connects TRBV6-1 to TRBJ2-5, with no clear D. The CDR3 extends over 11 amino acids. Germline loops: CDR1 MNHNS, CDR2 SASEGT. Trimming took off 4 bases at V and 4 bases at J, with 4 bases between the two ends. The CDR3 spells CASSVIETQYF. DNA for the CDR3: TGTGCCAGCAGTGTTATAGAGACCCAGTACTTC.

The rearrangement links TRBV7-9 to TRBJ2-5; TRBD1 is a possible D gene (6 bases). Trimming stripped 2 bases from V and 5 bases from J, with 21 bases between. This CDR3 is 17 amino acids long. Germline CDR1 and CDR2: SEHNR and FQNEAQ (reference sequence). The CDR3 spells CASSLPMGTFQGETQYF. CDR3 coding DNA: TGTGCCAGCAGCTTACCAATGGGAACATTCCAGGGGGAGACCCAGTACTTC.

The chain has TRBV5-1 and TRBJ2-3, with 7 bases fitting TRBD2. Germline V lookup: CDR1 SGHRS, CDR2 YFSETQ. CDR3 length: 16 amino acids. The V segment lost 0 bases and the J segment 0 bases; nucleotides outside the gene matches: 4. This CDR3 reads CASSLAVGGSTDTQYF. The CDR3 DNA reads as TGCGCCAGCAGCTTGGCGGTGGGAGGGAGCACAGATACGCAGTATTTT.

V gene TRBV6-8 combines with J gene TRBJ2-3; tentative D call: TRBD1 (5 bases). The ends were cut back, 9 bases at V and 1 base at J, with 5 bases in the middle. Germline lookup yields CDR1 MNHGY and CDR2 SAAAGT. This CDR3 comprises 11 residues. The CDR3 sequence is CARGRTDTQYF. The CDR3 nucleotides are TGTGCCAGGGGGCGCACAGATACGCAGTATTTT.

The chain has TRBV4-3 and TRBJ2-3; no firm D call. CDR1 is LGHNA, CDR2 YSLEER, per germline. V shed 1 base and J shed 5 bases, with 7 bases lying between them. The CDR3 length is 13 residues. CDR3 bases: TGCGCCAGCAGCCAAGGGGGTCAAGATACGCAGTATTTT. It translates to CASSQGGQDTQYF.

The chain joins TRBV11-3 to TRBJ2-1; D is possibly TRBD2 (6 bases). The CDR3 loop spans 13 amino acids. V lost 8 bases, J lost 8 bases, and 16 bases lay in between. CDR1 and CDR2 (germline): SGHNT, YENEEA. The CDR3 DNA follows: TGTGCCAGCGCAGCCTTTACGGGGGATGAGCAGTTCTTC. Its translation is CASAAFTGDEQFF.

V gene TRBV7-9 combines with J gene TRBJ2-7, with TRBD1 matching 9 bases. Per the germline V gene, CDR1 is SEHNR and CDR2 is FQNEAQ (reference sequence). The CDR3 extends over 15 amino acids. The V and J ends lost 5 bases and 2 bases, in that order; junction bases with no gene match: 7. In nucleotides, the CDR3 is TGTGCCAGCAGCCCCATGGGACAGGGTACCTACGAGCAGTACTTC. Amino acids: CASSPMGQGTYEQYF.

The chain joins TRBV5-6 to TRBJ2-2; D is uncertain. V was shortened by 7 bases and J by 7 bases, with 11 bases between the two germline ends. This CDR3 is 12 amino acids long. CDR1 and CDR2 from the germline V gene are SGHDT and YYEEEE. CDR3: CASEAVRGELFF. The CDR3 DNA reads TGTGCCAGCGAGGCGGTCCGCGGGGAGCTGTTTTTT. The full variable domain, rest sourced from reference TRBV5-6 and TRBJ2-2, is DAGVTQSPTHLIKTRGQQVTLRCSPKSGHDTVSWYQQALGQGPQFIFQYYEEEERQRGNFPDRFSGHQFPNYSSELNVNALLLGDSALYLCASEAVRGELFFGEGSRLTVL.